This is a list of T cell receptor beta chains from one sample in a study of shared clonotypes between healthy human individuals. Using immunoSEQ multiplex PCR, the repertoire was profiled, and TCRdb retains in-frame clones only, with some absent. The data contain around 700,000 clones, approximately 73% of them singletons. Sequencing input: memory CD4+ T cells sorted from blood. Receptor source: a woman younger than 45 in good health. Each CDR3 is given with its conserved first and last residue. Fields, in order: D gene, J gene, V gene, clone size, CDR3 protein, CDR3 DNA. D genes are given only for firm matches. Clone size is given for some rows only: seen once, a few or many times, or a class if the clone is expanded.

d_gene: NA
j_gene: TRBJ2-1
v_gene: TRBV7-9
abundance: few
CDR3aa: CASSPGSGTYNEQFF
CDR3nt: TGTGCCAGCAGCCCTGGGAGCGGAACTTACAATGAGCAGTTCTTC

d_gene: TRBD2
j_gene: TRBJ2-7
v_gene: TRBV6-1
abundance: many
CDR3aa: CASSGSSGNYEQYF
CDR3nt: TGTGCCAGCAGTGGTTCTAGCGGGAACTACGAGCAGTACTTC

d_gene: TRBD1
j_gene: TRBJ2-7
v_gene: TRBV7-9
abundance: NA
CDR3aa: CASSRGQGMNEQYF
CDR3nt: TGTGCCAGCAGCCGGGGACAGGGTATGAACGAGCAGTACTTC

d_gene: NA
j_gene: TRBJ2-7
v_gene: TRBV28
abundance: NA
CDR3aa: CASSLYLGGNPREQYF
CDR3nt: TGTGCCAGCAGTTTATATCTCGGCGGGAACCCTCGGGAGCAGTACTTC

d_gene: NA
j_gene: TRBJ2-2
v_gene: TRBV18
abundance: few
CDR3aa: CASSPGLDTGELFF
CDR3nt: TGTGCCAGCTCACCGGGACTCGACACCGGGGAGCTGTTTTTT

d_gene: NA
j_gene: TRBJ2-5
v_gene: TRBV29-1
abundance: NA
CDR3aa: CSVEEQGGETQYF
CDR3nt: TGCAGCGTTGAAGAGCAGGGGGGGGAGACCCAGTACTTC

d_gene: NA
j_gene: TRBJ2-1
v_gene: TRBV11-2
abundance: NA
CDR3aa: CASSGSTMGYNEQFF
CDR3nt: TGTGCCAGCAGCGGATCGACGATGGGTTACAATGAGCAGTTCTTC

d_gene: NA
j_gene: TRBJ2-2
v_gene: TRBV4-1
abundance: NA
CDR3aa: CASSQRPNTGELFF
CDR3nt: TGCGCCAGCAGCCAACGTCCGAACACCGGGGAGCTGTTTTTT

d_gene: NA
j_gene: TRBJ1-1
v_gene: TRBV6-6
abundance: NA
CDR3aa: CASSYREMNTEAFF
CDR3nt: TGTGCCAGCAGTTACAGGGAGATGAACACTGAAGCTTTCTTT

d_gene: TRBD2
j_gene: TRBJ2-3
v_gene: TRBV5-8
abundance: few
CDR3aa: CASSSGLAESTDTQYF
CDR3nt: TGTGCCAGCAGCTCGGGACTAGCGGAGTCCACAGATACGCAGTATTTT

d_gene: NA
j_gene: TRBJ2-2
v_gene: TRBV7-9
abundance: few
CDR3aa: CASSLTGELFF
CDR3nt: TGTGCCAGCAGCTTAACCGGGGAGCTGTTTTTT

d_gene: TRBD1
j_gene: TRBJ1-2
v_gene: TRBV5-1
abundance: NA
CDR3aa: CATATGVNYGYTF
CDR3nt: TGCGCCACTGCGACAGGGGTTAACTATGGCTACACCTTC

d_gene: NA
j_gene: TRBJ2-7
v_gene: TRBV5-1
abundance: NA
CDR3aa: CASSLGLSRNEQYF
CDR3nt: TGCGCCAGCAGCTTGGGACTATCTCGAAACGAGCAGTACTTC

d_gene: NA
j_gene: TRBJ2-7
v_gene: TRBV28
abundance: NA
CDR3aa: CASSLSVPPYEQYF
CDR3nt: TGTGCCAGCAGTTTAAGTGTGCCCCCCTACGAGCAGTACTTC

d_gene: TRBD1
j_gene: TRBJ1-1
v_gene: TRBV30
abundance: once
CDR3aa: CAWSRGQGKAFF
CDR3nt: TGTGCCTGGAGCCGAGGACAGGGAAAAGCTTTCTTT

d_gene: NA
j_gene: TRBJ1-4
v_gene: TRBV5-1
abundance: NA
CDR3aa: CASSLTTTNEKLFF
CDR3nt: TGCGCCAGCAGCCTGACAACAACTAATGAAAAACTGTTTTTT

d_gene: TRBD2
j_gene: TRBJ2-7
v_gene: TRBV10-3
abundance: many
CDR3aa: CAARPRAGGLTSYEQYF
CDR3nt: TGTGCCGCGCGTCCACGAGCGGGAGGGCTTACTTCCTACGAGCAGTACTTC

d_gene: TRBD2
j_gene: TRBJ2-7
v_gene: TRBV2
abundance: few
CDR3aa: CASSASGRNPYEQYF
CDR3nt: TGTGCCAGCAGCGCGAGCGGGAGGAACCCCTACGAGCAGTACTTC

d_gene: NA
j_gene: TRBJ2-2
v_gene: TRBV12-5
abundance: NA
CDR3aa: CASGFVGGELFF
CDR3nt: TGTGCTAGTGGTTTTGTCGGCGGGGAGCTGTTTTTT

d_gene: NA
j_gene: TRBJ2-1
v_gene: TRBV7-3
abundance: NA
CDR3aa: CASSLGSGLYNEQFF
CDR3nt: TGTGCCAGCAGCTTAGGGTCGGGACTCTACAATGAGCAGTTCTTC

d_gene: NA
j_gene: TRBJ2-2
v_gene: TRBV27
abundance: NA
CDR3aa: CASSFDVFTRGGGSGELFF
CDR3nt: TGTGCCAGCAGTTTTGATGTGTTTACCAGGGGGGGCGGATCCGGGGAGCTGTTTTTT

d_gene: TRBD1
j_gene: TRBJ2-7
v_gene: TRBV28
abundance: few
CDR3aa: CASSSRTGRNYEQYF
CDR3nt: TGTGCCAGCAGTTCCAGGACAGGGAGGAACTACGAGCAGTACTTC

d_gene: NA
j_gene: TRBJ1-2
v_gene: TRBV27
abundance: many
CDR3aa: CASSPQETENYGYTF
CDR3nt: TGTGCCAGCAGTCCACAGGAAACTGAAAACTATGGCTACACCTTC

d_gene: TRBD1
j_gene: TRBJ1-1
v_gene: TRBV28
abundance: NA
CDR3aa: CASGDRVGRTEAFF
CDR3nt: TGTGCCAGCGGCGACAGGGTCGGGCGAACTGAAGCTTTCTTT

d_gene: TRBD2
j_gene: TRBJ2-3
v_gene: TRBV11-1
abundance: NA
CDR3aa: CASSKTSGSAADTQYF
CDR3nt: TGTGCCAGCAGCAAGACTAGCGGGAGTGCAGCAGATACGCAGTATTTT

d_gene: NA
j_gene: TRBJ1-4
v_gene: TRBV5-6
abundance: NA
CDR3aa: CASSLAGVEKLFF
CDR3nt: TGTGCCAGCAGCTTGGCGGGTGTGGAAAAACTGTTTTTT

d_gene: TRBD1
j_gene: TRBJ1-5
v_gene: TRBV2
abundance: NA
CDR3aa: CASSMDRVGQPQHF
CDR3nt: TGTGCCAGCAGCATGGACAGGGTGGGTCAGCCCCAGCATTTT

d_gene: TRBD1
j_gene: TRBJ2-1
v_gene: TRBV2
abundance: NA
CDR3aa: CASSFPGQGAENEQFF
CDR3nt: TGTGCCAGCAGTTTCCCGGGACAGGGGGCGGAAAATGAGCAGTTCTTC

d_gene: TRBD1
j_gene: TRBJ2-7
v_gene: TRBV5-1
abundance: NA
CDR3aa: CASSSGQGRNYEQYF
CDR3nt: TGCGCCAGCAGCTCCGGACAGGGTCGCAACTACGAGCAGTACTTC

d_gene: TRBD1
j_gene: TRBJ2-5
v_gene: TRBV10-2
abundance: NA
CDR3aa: CASSESGTGVQETQYF
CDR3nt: TGCGCCAGCAGTGAGTCCGGAACAGGGGTCCAAGAGACCCAGTACTTC

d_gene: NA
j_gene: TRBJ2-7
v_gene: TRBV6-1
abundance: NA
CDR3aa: CASSGRGDGTYEQYF
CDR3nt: TGTGCCAGCAGTGGGAGGGGGGACGGAACCTACGAGCAGTACTTC

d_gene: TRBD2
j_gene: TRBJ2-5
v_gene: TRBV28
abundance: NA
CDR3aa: CASSSRGLGTQETQYF
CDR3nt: TGTGCCAGCAGTTCTCGGGGACTAGGAACTCAAGAGACCCAGTACTTC

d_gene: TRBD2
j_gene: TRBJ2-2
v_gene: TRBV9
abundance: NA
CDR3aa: CASKKMAGGPFTGELFF
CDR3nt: TGTGCCAGCAAAAAGATGGCGGGAGGGCCTTTCACCGGGGAGCTGTTTTTT

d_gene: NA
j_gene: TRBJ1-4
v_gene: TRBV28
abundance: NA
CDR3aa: CATGRVNEKLFF
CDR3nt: TGTGCCACTGGCAGGGTGAATGAAAAACTGTTTTTT

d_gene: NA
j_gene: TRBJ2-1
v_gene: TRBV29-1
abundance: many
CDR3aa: CSVARGGPYNEQFF
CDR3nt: TGCAGCGTTGCCCGAGGGGGACCTTACAATGAGCAGTTCTTC

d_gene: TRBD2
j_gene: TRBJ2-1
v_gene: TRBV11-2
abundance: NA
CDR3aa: CASSKSLTSGSHNEQFF
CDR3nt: TGTGCCAGCAGTAAGAGCCTAACTAGCGGGAGTCACAATGAGCAGTTCTTC

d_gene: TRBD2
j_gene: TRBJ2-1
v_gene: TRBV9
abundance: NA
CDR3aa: CASSVEEAWGTSGSYEQFF
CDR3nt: TGTGCCAGCAGCGTAGAGGAGGCGTGGGGGACTAGCGGGAGCTATGAGCAGTTCTTC

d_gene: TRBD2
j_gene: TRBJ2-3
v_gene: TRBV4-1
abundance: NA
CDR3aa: CASSQGVAWREGELDTQYF
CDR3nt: TGCGCCAGCAGCCAAGGGGTGGCGTGGCGGGAGGGAGAATTGGATACGCAGTATTTT

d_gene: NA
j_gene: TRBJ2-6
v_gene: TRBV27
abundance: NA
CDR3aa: CASSLVGGSGANVLTF
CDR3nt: TGTGCCAGCAGTTTAGTCGGGGGCTCTGGGGCCAACGTCCTGACTTTC

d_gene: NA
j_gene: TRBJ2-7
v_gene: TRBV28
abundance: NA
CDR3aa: CASNRRASSNEQYF
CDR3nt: TGTGCCAGCAACAGGCGGGCGTCCTCTAATGAGCAGTACTTC

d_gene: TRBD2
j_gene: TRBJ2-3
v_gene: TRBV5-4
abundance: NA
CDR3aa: CAVLLADASTDTQYF
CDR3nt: TGTGCCGTCCTACTAGCGGATGCTAGCACAGATACGCAGTATTTT

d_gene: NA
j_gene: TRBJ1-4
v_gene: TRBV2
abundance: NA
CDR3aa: CASTLTAFGEKLFF
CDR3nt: TGTGCCAGCACACTGACGGCCTTTGGGGAAAAACTGTTTTTT

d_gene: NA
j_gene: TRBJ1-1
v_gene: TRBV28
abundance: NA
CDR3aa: CASSLEFTEAFF
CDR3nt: TGTGCCAGCAGTTTGGAGTTCACTGAAGCTTTCTTT

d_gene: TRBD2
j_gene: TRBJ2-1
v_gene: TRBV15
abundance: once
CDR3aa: CATSRAVLAGAPHNEQFF
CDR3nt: TGTGCCACCAGCAGAGCGGTACTAGCGGGAGCCCCGCACAATGAGCAGTTCTTC

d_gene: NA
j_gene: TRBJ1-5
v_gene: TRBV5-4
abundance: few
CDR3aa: CASSLDKDQPQHF
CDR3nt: TGTGCCAGCAGCTTGGACAAAGATCAGCCCCAGCATTTT

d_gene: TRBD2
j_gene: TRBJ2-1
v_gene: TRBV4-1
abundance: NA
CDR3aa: CASSRQRGSRYNEQFF
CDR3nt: TGCGCCAGCAGCCGACAGCGGGGCTCGCGGTACAATGAGCAGTTCTTC

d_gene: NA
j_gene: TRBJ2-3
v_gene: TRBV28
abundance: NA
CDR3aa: CASSSGHTDTQYF
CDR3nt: TGTGCCAGCAGTTCGGGTCACACAGATACGCAGTATTTT

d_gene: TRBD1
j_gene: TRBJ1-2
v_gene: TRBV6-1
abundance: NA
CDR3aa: CASSEVGGQGSGYTF
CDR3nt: TGTGCCAGCAGTGAAGTTGGAGGACAGGGTTCGGGCTACACCTTC

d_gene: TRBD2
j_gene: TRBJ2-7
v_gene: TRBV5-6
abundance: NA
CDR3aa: CASSFAGGPREQYF
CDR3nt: TGTGCCAGCAGCTTTGCGGGAGGGCCCCGCGAGCAGTACTTC

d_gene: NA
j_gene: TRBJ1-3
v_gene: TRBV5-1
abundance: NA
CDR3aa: CASSLVRSDSGNTIYF
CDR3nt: TGCGCCAGCAGCTTGGTTAGGTCAGACTCTGGAAACACCATATATTTT

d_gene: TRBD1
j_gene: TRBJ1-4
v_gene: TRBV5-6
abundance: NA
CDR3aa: CASTFRGLDEKLFF
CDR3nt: TGTGCCAGCACGTTCAGGGGGCTAGATGAAAAACTGTTTTTT

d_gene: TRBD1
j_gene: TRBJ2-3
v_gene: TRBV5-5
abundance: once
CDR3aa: CASSLTGATSTDTQYF
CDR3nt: TGTGCCAGCAGCTTGACAGGGGCCACTAGCACAGATACGCAGTATTTT

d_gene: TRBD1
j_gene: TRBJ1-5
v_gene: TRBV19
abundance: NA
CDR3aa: CASSIDRGDNQPQHF
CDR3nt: TGTGCCAGTAGTATAGACAGGGGGGACAATCAGCCCCAGCATTTT

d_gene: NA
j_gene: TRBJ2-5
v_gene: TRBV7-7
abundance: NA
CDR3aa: CASSLSSGSGAETQYF
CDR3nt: TGTGCCAGCAGCTTATCATCGGGTTCGGGGGCAGAGACCCAGTACTTC

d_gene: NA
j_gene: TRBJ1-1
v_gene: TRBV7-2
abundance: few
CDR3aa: CASSPRLWGGNTEAFF
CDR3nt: TGTGCCAGCAGCCCACGGCTGTGGGGGGGGAACACTGAAGCTTTCTTT